The following is a T cell receptor beta chain sequence with its context. Its antigen remains unknown. This entry belongs to a study of T cells in Graves' hyperthyroidism and ophthalmopathy. Study-level information: Initial diagnosis, before any treatment, was when peripheral blood was collected.

Clinicians diagnosed patients from clinical symptoms, serum thyroxine and TRAb, thyroid ultrasound and orbital computed tomography. Regions amplified from RNA transcripts were the TCR beta CDR3 regions. TCR CDR3 regions were first amplified by RT-PCR with HTBI primers. TCRdb re-analysed the multiplex PCR reads in MiXCR, keeping a single row per CDR3 protein. The table has about 350,000 distinct CDR3 sequences, roughly 13% seen once. J gave up 6 bases and V 0 bases, and 4 bases lay outside the gene matches. Germline-derived CDR1 and CDR2 are SEHNR and FQNEAQ (reference sequence). The CDR3 extends over 17 amino acids. Study outcomes and limitations: Most clonotypes expanded in thyroid above 0.001 were likewise present in blood.

This TCR came from a woman in her twenties or thirties with Graves' hyperthyroidism. Sequencing was carried out using blood. This chain links TRBV7-9 with TRBJ2-1; 14 nucleotides match TRBD2. This CDR3 is CASSLAPGLAGGNEQFF. The CDR3, as DNA: TGTGCCAGCAGCTTAGCCCCTGGACTAGCGGGAGGCAATGAGCAGTTCTTC.